The 4 T cell receptor beta chains in this list originate from one sample, sequenced in a study of Graves' ophthalmopathy and Graves' hyperthyroidism. Scientists amplified the TCR beta CDR3 regions from RNA transcripts. Amplification began with first-round RT-PCR using HTBI primers, then second-round multiplex PCR was performed. One entry per CDR3 protein results from TCRdb running MiXCR on the multiplex PCR reads. The repertoire holds about half a million distinct CDR3 sequences, with around 15% as singletons. The sequencing input was blood. The receptors shown here come from a woman under 40 with Graves' ophthalmopathy.

This clonotype was recorded at least ten times. The V gene is TRBV7-7, the J gene TRBJ1-5; 10 positions match TRBD1. The J segment lost 1 base and the V segment lost 2 bases, leaving 11 bases of the junction unmatched. The CDR3 is 19 residues long. CDR1 and CDR2 from the germline V gene are SSHAT and FNYEAQ (reference sequence). The DNA of the CDR3 is TGTGCCAGCAGCTTATCCGCACGGGACAGGGGTTTCAGCAATCAGCCCCAGCATTTT. It is translated as CASSLSARDRGFSNQPQHF.

This clonotype was counted a few times. The chain is built from TRBV6-1 and TRBJ2-7; possibly TRBD1 or TRBD2 for D (5 bases each). The CDR3 sequence is 15 residues long. Germline V gene sequence: CDR1 MNHNS, CDR2 SASEGT. V lost 4 bases and J lost 0, with 13 bases in between. CDR3 loop: CASSGRDGYSYEQYF. The CDR3 bases are TGTGCCAGCAGTGGCCGGGACGGATACTCCTACGAGCAGTACTTC.

This clonotype has a count of ten or more. The rearrangement joins TRBV29-1 to TRBJ1-2; D gene ambiguous. V lost 1 base and J 6 bases, leaving 12 bases between the germline ends. The CDR3 consists of 13 residues. Germline CDR1 SQVTM, CDR2 ANQGSEA. The CDR3 coding sequence is TGCAGCGTTGAAGGCGGCAGTCGGAATGGCTACACCTTC. Protein product: CSVEGGSRNGYTF.

Ten or more counts support this clonotype. The V gene is TRBV4-2, the J gene TRBJ1-3, with D maybe TRBD1 (5 bases). The CDR3 is 15 residues long. Germline CDR1 LGHNA, CDR2 YNFKEQ. V gave up 4 bases and J gave up 2 bases, with 12 bases separating them. The CDR3, as DNA: TGTGCCAGCAGCCGACCGGGACGGACTGGAAACACCATATATTTT. As protein: CASSRPGRTGNTIYF.